The clone carrying this T cell receptor (beta chain) was observed many times. Its antigen is still unknown. The authors built bulk TCR libraries by previously described methods with listed TCR primers. MiXCR, applied by TCRdb to the PCR reads, yields one record per CDR3 protein. The sample carries roughly 320,000 distinct CDR3 sequences, roughly 24% recorded once. This record belongs to a study of molecular identifiers for immune sequencing clone quantification. As for the study in general: Four of five RNA aliquots from roughly 21,000 or 96,000 naive CD8 T cells were sequenced.

The junction had 10 bases not matched to a gene; V was cut back by 3 bases and J by 6 bases. This CDR3 is built from 17 residues. Germline CDR1 reads SNHLY; CDR2 reads FYNNEI. Study-level results: Clones exceeding 20 RNA copies carried over 98% of effector molecules but under 1% of naive-cell molecules. Spiked Jurkat TCR RNA equivalent to one cell was reportedly detectable in approximately 970,000 naive cells.

The sequenced sample consisted of naive CD8+ T cells from blood, with Jurkat cell RNA spiked in. Subset: FACS-sorted CD8+CD4-CCR7+CD45RA+ naive T cells. The chain couples TRBV2 to TRBJ2-3, with 12 nucleotides matching TRBD2. The TCR sequence derives from a human donor in good health. Some libraries in this study had Jurkat cell RNA spiked in. CDR3 DNA sequence: TGTGCCAGCAGTGAGGGGAGACTAGCGGGAGTACGCGATACGCAGTATTTT. This codes for CASSEGRLAGVRDTQYF.